This is a list of T cell receptor beta chains from one sample in a study of blood T cell repertoires in COVID-19. Clones were sequenced by immunoSEQ multiplex PCR, and TCRdb holds only the in-frame ones, with some missing. Of roughly 180,000 clones in the sample, approximately 85% were seen once. The sequencing sample was made of peripheral blood. The source of these receptors is a woman aged 60 to 75 with acute or convalescent COVID-19. Each CDR3 is given with its conserved first and last residue. The D gene is left open where the match is weak. Expanded clones are given a class, and other clones once, few, many or no size at all.

J gene | CDR3 length | clone size | D gene | V gene | CDR3 protein | CDR3 DNA
TRBJ1-5 | 15 | NA | NA | TRBV6-2/TRBV6-3 | CASSYSRGIGQPQHF | TGTGCCAGCAGTTACTCGAGAGGGATCGGTCAGCCCCAGCATTTT
TRBJ1-1 | 13 | NA | NA | TRBV6-5 | CASRNGMNTEAFF | TGTGCCAGCAGAAACGGGATGAACACTGAAGCTTTCTTT
TRBJ2-1 | 12 | NA | NA | TRBV28 | CASSGKGNEQFF | TGTGCCAGCAGCGGGAAAGGCAATGAGCAGTTCTTC
TRBJ2-7 | 13 | NA | NA | TRBV19 | CASSPGQRYEQYF | TGTGCCAGTAGCCCAGGACAGCGCTACGAGCAGTACTTC
TRBJ1-2 | 14 | NA | NA | TRBV7-9 | CASSLSGGADGYTF | TGTGCCAGCAGCTTGTCGGGGGGCGCGGATGGCTACACCTTC
TRBJ2-3 | 17 | NA | TRBD2 | TRBV9 | CASSATSGSWGTDTQYF | TGTGCCAGCAGCGCGACTAGCGGGAGCTGGGGCACAGATACGCAGTATTTT
TRBJ1-6 | 15 | NA | NA | TRBV19 | CASTPDNINNSPLHF | TGTGCCAGTACCCCGGACAACATAAATAATTCACCCCTCCACTTT
TRBJ1-1 | 17 | NA | TRBD1 | TRBV19 | CASSPIKGQGGGTEAFF | TGTGCCAGTAGTCCGATTAAGGGACAGGGCGGGGGAACTGAAGCTTTCTTT
TRBJ2-5 | 13 | once | TRBD2 | TRBV5-4 | CAYRGTSEETQYF | TGTGCTTATAGGGGGACTAGCGAGGAGACCCAGTACTTC
TRBJ2-7 | 14 | NA | TRBD1 | TRBV27 | CASSLFGDSYEQYF | TGTGCCAGCAGTCTATTTGGGGACAGCTACGAGCAGTACTTC
TRBJ2-2 | 14 | NA | TRBD1 | TRBV19 | CASRQGTHTGELFF | TGTGCCAGCAGACAGGGGACTCACACCGGGGAGCTGTTTTTT
TRBJ1-1 | 15 | NA | NA | TRBV28 | CASSHDSLPNTEAFF | TGTGCCAGCAGTCACGACAGCCTTCCGAACACTGAAGCTTTCTTT
TRBJ1-1 | 15 | NA | NA | TRBV27 | CASSLTTEANTEAFF | TGTGCCAGCAGTTTAACGACAGAAGCGAACACTGAAGCTTTCTTT
TRBJ2-1 | 15 | NA | TRBD2 | TRBV10-3 | CAISPTSGRAPEQFF | TGTGCCATCAGCCCGACTAGCGGGAGGGCCCCTGAGCAGTTCTTC
TRBJ1-1 | 15 | NA | TRBD1 | TRBV3-1/TRBV3-2 | CASRRTGGVGTEAFF | TGTGCCAGCAGGCGAACAGGGGGCGTAGGGACTGAAGCTTTCTTT
TRBJ2-7 | 14 | NA | NA | TRBV3-1/TRBV3-2 | CASSPAWGRSEQYF | TGTGCCAGCAGCCCCGCATGGGGGAGGAGCGAGCAGTACTTC
TRBJ1-3 | 14 | NA | NA | TRBV7-9 | CASSLVAQGNTIYF | TGTGCCAGCAGCTTAGTCGCACAGGGAAACACCATATATTTT
TRBJ1-1 | 15 | few | TRBD1 | TRBV6-6 | CASSSLTGENTEAFF | TGTGCCAGCAGTAGTTTAACAGGGGAGAACACTGAAGCTTTCTTT
TRBJ2-4 | 13 | NA | NA | TRBV19 | CASSMERTDIQYF | TGTGCCAGTAGTATGGAGAGGACTGACATTCAGTACTTC
TRBJ1-3 | 17 | NA | NA | TRBV3-1/TRBV3-2 | CASSPATSSSPGNTIYF | TGTGCCAGCAGCCCCGCGACATCGTCGTCCCCCGGAAACACCATATATTTT
TRBJ1-2 | 15 | NA | NA | TRBV6-6 | CASSYFDSFDYGYTF | TGTGCCAGCAGTTACTTCGACAGTTTCGACTATGGCTACACCTTC
TRBJ1-1 | 14 | NA | NA | TRBV5-1 | CASSRGAPNTEAFF | TGCGCCAGCAGCCGGGGGGCGCCGAACACTGAAGCTTTCTTT
TRBJ2-3 | 13 | NA | NA | TRBV5-4 | CASSSQGTDTQYF | TGTGCCAGCAGCTCCCAGGGCACAGATACGCAGTATTTT
TRBJ1-2 | 13 | NA | NA | TRBV5-4 | CASSLRQAYGYTF | TGTGCCAGCAGCTTGAGACAGGCCTATGGCTACACCTTC
TRBJ1-3 | 12 | NA | NA | TRBV19 | CASKEGGNTIYF | TGTGCCAGTAAGGAGGGTGGAAACACCATATATTTT
TRBJ1-1 | 14 | NA | NA | TRBV27 | CASRPWGGHTEAFF | TGTGCCAGCAGACCCTGGGGAGGGCACACTGAAGCTTTCTTT
TRBJ2-1 | 16 | NA | TRBD1 | TRBV27 | CASSPRQGALGNEQFF | TGTGCCAGCAGTCCCCGACAGGGGGCTTTGGGCAATGAGCAGTTCTTC